This T cell receptor (beta chain) originates from a study of T cells in Graves' hyperthyroidism and ophthalmopathy. General observations from the study: Model-based prediction identified ophthalmopathy a median around 6.7 months prior to its onset. Clonotypes that were expanded in thyroid above 0.001 mostly appeared in blood too.

Ophthalmopathy cases met thresholds of Clinical Activity Score at least 3, NOSPECS grade at least 4 and duration under 3 months. PBMCs were collected from an approximately 10 ml volume of fresh peripheral blood. The CDR3 sequence is 12 residues long. Per the germline V gene, CDR1 is MNHNS and CDR2 is SASEGT. With 6 bases removed from V and 8 bases from J, the gap between germline ends came to 11 bases. A note on this clonotype: Its target is unknown.

TCR beta CDR3 regions were amplified from RNA. RT-PCR in the first round (using the HTBI primer set) targeted the TCR CDR3. One entry per CDR3 protein results from TCRdb running MiXCR on the multiplex PCR reads. The repertoire consists of more than 500,000 distinct CDR3 sequences, with around 16% occurring once and the leading ten covering approximately 30%. The chain joins TRBV6-1 to TRBJ2-1; D not resolved. Sequenced material: blood. The TCR was taken from a woman aged 30 to 39 with Graves' ophthalmopathy. CDR3 DNA: TGTGCCAGCAGCCTCCTCTCCGATGAGCAGTTCTTC. Protein: CASSLLSDEQFF.